This T cell receptor (beta chain) stems from a study of HIV-infected patients and healthy controls. All unsorted peripheral T cells were captured because whole blood was used without fractionation. General observations from the study: Comparisons were complicated because patients and controls had unequal numbers of distinct sequences.

This clonotype was seen many times. What it recognizes is unknown. Germline V CDR1 and CDR2: LGHDT, YNNKEL (reference sequence). Trimming removed 3 bases at V and 6 bases at J, with 15 bases between. The CDR3 is 14 residues long. Reverse transcription used around 500 ng RNA and constant-region primers for alpha and beta. Separate chain-specific third strand synthesis with multiplexing indices produced the alpha and beta libraries. TCRdb reprocessed the 5' RACE reads with MiXCR, giving one entry per CDR3 protein. This sample has about 18,000 distinct CDR3 sequences, with about 9.4% found just once. The gene calls are TRBV3-1 and TRBJ2-7; D is undetermined. The TCR sequence derives from an adult in good health. Sequencing input: blood. The CDR3 spells CASSQPLVSGEQYF. The CDR3 DNA is TGTGCCAGCAGCCAGCCCCTAGTTTCAGGCGAGCAGTACTTC.